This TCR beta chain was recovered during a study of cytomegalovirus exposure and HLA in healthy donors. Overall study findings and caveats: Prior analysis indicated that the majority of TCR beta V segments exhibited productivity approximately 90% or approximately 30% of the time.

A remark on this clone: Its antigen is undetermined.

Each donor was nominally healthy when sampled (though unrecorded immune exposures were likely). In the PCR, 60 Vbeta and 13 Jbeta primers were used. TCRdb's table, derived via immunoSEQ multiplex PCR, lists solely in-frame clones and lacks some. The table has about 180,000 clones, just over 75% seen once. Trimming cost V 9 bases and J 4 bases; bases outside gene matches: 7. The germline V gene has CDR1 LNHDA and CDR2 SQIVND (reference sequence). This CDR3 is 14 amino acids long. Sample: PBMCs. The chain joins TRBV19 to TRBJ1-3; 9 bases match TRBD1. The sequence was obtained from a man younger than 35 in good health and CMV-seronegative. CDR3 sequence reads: CASGTGFRGNTIYF. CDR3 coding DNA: TGTGCCAGCGGGACAGGGTTCCGGGGAAACACCATATATTTT.